These T cell receptor beta chains were read from a single sample in a study of blood T cell repertoires in COVID-19. Sequencing used immunoSEQ multiplex PCR; TCRdb keeps in-frame clones, though not all of them. This sample has about 140,000 clones, with about 87% found just once. The sequenced material came from peripheral blood. These receptors all stem from a woman of 80 years or more with acute or convalescent COVID-19. The CDR3 runs from the conserved cysteine through the conserved F or W. The order of the fields is V gene, CDR3 protein.

>TRBV4-3
CASSLSPGTGFSYGYTF
>TRBV5-1
CASSPDRTGYGYTF
>TRBV30
CAWSVWGQPQHF
>TRBV5-1
CASTTTAYNEQFF
>TRBV6-2/TRBV6-3
CASSYPGQRPPGRYTF
>TRBV30
CALRQETSEKLFF
>TRBV3-1/TRBV3-2
CASSQAGGGNTIYF
>TRBV11-2
CASSLMGALMNTEAFF
>TRBV7-7
CASSRDPTTGGRLALNNEQFF
>TRBV25-1
CASRTGDYGYTF
>TRBV3-1/TRBV3-2
CASSQIQGGRSPLHF
>TRBV7-2
CASSLGQGLYYEQYF
>TRBV11-2
CASSGRGRTGSYNEQFF
>TRBV6-5
CASSWGQNTEAFF
>TRBV5-4
CASSFGTGVRDTQYF
>TRBV5-1
CASTVTGAETQYF
>TRBV5-1
CASSLEQGNYGYTF
>TRBV10-3
CAISDRRQGLTDTQYF
>TRBV27
CASSLGAGDGYTF
>TRBV4-2
CASSQDPTGVGRSSPLHF
>TRBV6-1
CASSESGRRDTEAFF
>TRBV2
CASTENEKLFF
>TRBV6-5
CASSQGVGFMTAQHF
>TRBV5-4
CATAGGSGELFF
>TRBV7-3
CASRLVTGGWADTQYF
>TRBV7-2
CASSPEARGSNSPLHF
>TRBV5-1
CASSSGAAASAVEAFF
>TRBV5-1
CASSPGQFNSPLHF
>TRBV29-1
CSVGQGGLGGYTF
>TRBV5-1
CASSIQGATNEKLFF
>TRBV19
CASSIGLRGYEKLFF
>TRBV5-6
CASSRGLAGEGDTQYF
>TRBV21-1
CASSKGGQAQDQPQHF
>TRBV3-1/TRBV3-2
CASNYGEANYGYTF
>TRBV7-2
CASSLDIAGGPRTDTQYF
>TRBV5-1
CASSLASGVGSPLHF
>TRBV7-2
CASSFVAALDSPLHF
>TRBV29-1
CSVDSGRMVYGYTF
>TRBV7-9
CASSTQTGDNSPLHF
>TRBV28
CASSLGGPNSPLHF
>TRBV5-6
CASSQTGQTYSNQPQHF